A selection of T cell receptor beta chains follows, all from one sample in a study of cytomegalovirus exposure and HLA in healthy donors. Produced via immunoSEQ multiplex PCR; TCRdb's table is partial and in-frame only. Of hundreds of thousands of clones in the sample, approximately 83% were seen once. The sequencing input was PBMCs. The receptors were sampled from a girl aged 5-17 years in good health and CMV-seronegative. Each CDR3 is given with its conserved first and last residue. The D gene is left open where the match is weak. Some rows mark clone size as missing; the rest say once, few, many or name a class of expanded clone.

>-|TRBV6-5|-|TRBJ1-4
CASKTSQWEKLFF
TGTGCCAGCAAAACATCCCAGTGGGAAAAACTGTTTTTT
>TRBD1|TRBV5-1|-|TRBJ1-2
CASSGGQGAQGYTF
TGCGCCAGCAGCGGCGGACAGGGGGCGCAGGGCTACACCTTC
>-|TRBV20-1|-|TRBJ1-4
CSAANEKLFF
TGCAGTGCCGCGAATGAAAAACTGTTTTTT
>-|TRBV30|-|TRBJ2-4
CAWSGQIIAKNIQYF
TGTGCCTGGAGTGGACAGATCATCGCCAAAAACATTCAGTACTTC
>-|TRBV11-2|-|TRBJ1-4
CASSGSAEKLFF
TGTGCCAGCAGCGGTAGTGCTGAAAAACTGTTTTTT
>-|TRBV7-3|few|TRBJ2-2
CATAFSSTGELFF
TGTGCCACAGCCTTTAGCTCCACCGGGGAGCTGTTTTTT
>TRBD2|TRBV4-2|-|TRBJ2-3
CASSQDKGRGLAGVHTQYF
TGTGCCAGCAGCCAAGATAAGGGGCGAGGACTAGCGGGGGTACATACGCAGTATTTT
>-|TRBV28|-|TRBJ2-3
CASSLEVPDTQYF
TGTGCCAGCAGTTTGGAGGTCCCAGATACGCAGTATTTT
>-|TRBV5-1|-|TRBJ2-2
CASSLAQGRLFF
TGCGCCAGCAGCTTGGCCCAGGGTCGGCTGTTTTTT
>TRBD2|TRBV5-1|-|TRBJ2-7
CASSLAGGPGEQYF
TGCGCCAGCAGCTTAGCGGGAGGGCCCGGCGAGCAGTACTTC
>TRBD1|TRBV7-6|-|TRBJ2-1
CASSLDPTGAYNEQFF
TGTGCCAGCAGCTTAGACCCGACAGGGGCATACAATGAGCAGTTCTTC
>TRBD1|TRBV19|-|TRBJ1-4
CASRDRVGEKLFF
TGTGCCAGTAGGGACAGGGTTGGTGAAAAACTGTTTTTT
>-|TRBV27|-|TRBJ1-1
CAPNEAFF
TGTGCCCCAAATGAAGCTTTCTTT
>-|TRBV5-6|few|TRBJ1-5
CASSLNRVQPQHF
TGTGCCAGCAGCCTTAACAGGGTACAGCCCCAGCATTTT
>TRBD2|TRBV6-1|-|TRBJ2-1
CASIEGSGIYNEQFF
TGTGCCAGCATAGAGGGTAGCGGGATCTACAATGAGCAGTTCTTC
>-|TRBV28|-|TRBJ2-5
CASSFGAEETQYF
TGTGCCAGCAGTTTTGGGGCGGAGGAGACCCAGTACTTC
>-|TRBV6-1|-|TRBJ2-2
CASSEQGGNTGELFF
TGTGCCAGCAGTGAACAGGGAGGGAACACCGGGGAGCTGTTTTTT
>TRBD2|TRBV7-2|-|TRBJ2-3
CASSLEGGGAADTQYF
TGTGCCAGCAGCTTAGAAGGCGGGGGGGCCGCAGATACGCAGTATTTT
>TRBD1|TRBV10-2|-|TRBJ1-2
CASSDRGISGNYGYTF
TGCGCCAGCAGTGACAGGGGGATTTCTGGAAACTATGGCTACACCTTC
>-|TRBV2|-|TRBJ2-1
CASSGPTPAVVYEQFF
TGTGCCAGCAGTGGGCCTACCCCCGCGGTTGTATATGAGCAGTTCTTC
>-|TRBV5-1|-|TRBJ1-3
CASSVDRGNTIYF
TGCGCCAGCAGCGTGGACAGAGGAAACACCATATATTTT
>-|TRBV30|once|TRBJ2-7
CAWSVGGSSYEQYF
TGTGCCTGGAGTGTAGGCGGCAGCTCCTACGAGCAGTACTTC
>TRBD1|TRBV13|-|TRBJ1-2
CASSSGTAEAYGYTF
TGTGCCAGCAGCTCCGGGACAGCAGAGGCGTATGGCTACACCTTC
>-|TRBV19|-|TRBJ2-3
CASSSTGGYTDTQYF
TGTGCCAGTAGTTCAACCGGGGGATACACAGATACGCAGTATTTT
>-|TRBV19|few|TRBJ2-2
CASRLTGSAGELFF
TGTGCCAGTAGGCTCACAGGGTCTGCCGGGGAGCTGTTTTTT
>TRBD1|TRBV11-2|-|TRBJ1-3
CASTLDRGPGNTIYF
TGTGCCAGCACCTTGGACAGGGGCCCTGGAAACACCATATATTTT
>TRBD2|TRBV4-2|-|TRBJ2-3
CASSQDHLTSGGTDTQYF
TGTGCCAGCAGCCAAGATCACCTGACGAGCGGGGGCACAGATACGCAGTATTTT
>TRBD1|TRBV6-4|-|TRBJ1-5
CASSESTGNQPQHF
TGTGCCAGCAGTGAATCGACAGGGAATCAGCCCCAGCATTTT
>-|TRBV14|-|TRBJ2-7
CASSQAGTYEQYF
TGTGCCAGCAGCCAAGCGGGGACCTACGAGCAGTACTTC
>TRBD2|TRBV5-1|few|TRBJ2-1
CASSWTSDEQFF
TGCGCCAGCAGCTGGACTAGCGATGAGCAGTTCTTC
>-|TRBV9|-|TRBJ1-5
CASSAQGNSNQPQHF
TGTGCCAGCAGCGCCCAGGGGAATAGCAATCAGCCCCAGCATTTT
>TRBD1|TRBV4-2|-|TRBJ1-1
CASSQHRGKNTEAFF
TGTGCCAGCAGCCAACACAGGGGGAAGAACACTGAAGCTTTCTTT
>-|TRBV6-1|-|TRBJ2-1
CASSEVPSSYNEQFF
TGTGCCAGCAGTGAAGTTCCGAGCTCCTACAATGAGCAGTTCTTC
>-|TRBV6-6|-|TRBJ2-1
CASSYPPGDEQFF
TGTGCCAGCAGTTACCCCCCAGGCGATGAGCAGTTCTTC
>-|TRBV5-1|-|TRBJ2-1
CASSFGSGTYNEQFF
TGCGCCAGCAGCTTTGGATCCGGGACCTACAATGAGCAGTTCTTC
>-|TRBV19|-|TRBJ1-2
CASSQGVYGYTF
TGTGCCAGTAGTCAGGGCGTCTATGGCTACACCTTC
>-|TRBV2|-|TRBJ1-2
CASSENTGYTF
TGTGCCAGCAGTGAAAACACTGGCTACACCTTC
>-|TRBV4-3|-|TRBJ1-2
CASSQPTQKGYGYTF
TGCGCCAGCAGCCAACCCACCCAAAAGGGGTATGGCTACACCTTC
>TRBD1|TRBV5-1|-|TRBJ1-4
CASSLGGQGVAEKLFF
TGCGCCAGCAGCTTGGGAGGGCAGGGGGTGGCTGAAAAACTGTTTTTT
>-|TRBV28|-|TRBJ2-1
CASSLREIGEQFF
TGTGCCAGCAGTTTACGGGAAATCGGTGAGCAGTTCTTC
>TRBD1|TRBV10-3|many|TRBJ1-1
CATGDRDRNTEAFF
TGTGCCACCGGCGACAGGGATCGGAACACTGAAGCTTTCTTT
>-|TRBV19|-|TRBJ2-3
CASRGDTDTQYF
TGTGCCAGTCGGGGAGACACAGATACGCAGTATTTT
>-|TRBV9|-|TRBJ2-5
CASSAGQETQYF
TGTGCCAGCAGCGCCGGCCAAGAGACCCAGTACTTC
>TRBD1|TRBV28|-|TRBJ1-2
CASSWKLDRGAYGYTF
TGTGCCAGCAGTTGGAAGCTGGACAGGGGGGCTTATGGCTACACCTTC
>TRBD1|TRBV29-1|-|TRBJ1-1
CSVVLTGGPTEAFF
TGCAGCGTCGTCCTGACAGGGGGTCCGACTGAAGCTTTCTTT
>-|TRBV7-3|-|TRBJ2-2
CASSSGLETGELFF
TGTGCCAGCAGCTCAGGCTTAGAGACCGGGGAGCTGTTTTTT
>TRBD2|TRBV5-1|-|TRBJ2-1
CASRVTGLAGGNEQFF
TGCGCCAGCAGAGTTACGGGACTAGCGGGAGGCAATGAGCAGTTCTTC
>TRBD2|TRBV10-2|-|TRBJ2-1
CAGGLAGPLGEQFF
TGCGCCGGCGGACTAGCGGGGCCCCTAGGGGAGCAGTTCTTC
>TRBD1|TRBV19|-|TRBJ1-2
CASRRQGENYGYTF
TGTGCCAGTAGGCGACAGGGGGAGAACTATGGCTACACCTTC
>TRBD1|TRBV5-6|-|TRBJ2-7
CASSLESSDRGREQYF
TGTGCCAGCAGCTTGGAATCTTCGGACAGGGGACGCGAGCAGTACTTC
>-|TRBV29-1|-|TRBJ2-1
CSVEQRAYYNEQFF
TGCAGCGTTGAGCAGAGGGCCTATTACAATGAGCAGTTCTTC
>-|TRBV5-1|few|TRBJ1-1
CASSLYRVNTEAFF
TGCGCCAGCAGTCTCTACAGAGTTAACACTGAAGCTTTCTTT
>-|TRBV28|-|TRBJ2-7
CASSFFRAYEQYF
TGTGCCAGCAGTTTTTTCCGGGCCTACGAGCAGTACTTC
>TRBD1|TRBV14|-|TRBJ1-2
CASSQRTGNYGYTF
TGTGCCAGCAGCCAAAGGACAGGGAACTATGGCTACACCTTC
>TRBD1|TRBV4-1|-|TRBJ2-5
CASSQSSGSGGAGETQYF
TGCGCCAGCAGCCAAAGCTCGGGATCAGGGGGCGCCGGGGAGACCCAGTACTTC
>TRBD1|TRBV7-2|once|TRBJ1-2
CASSWDSQTYGYTF
TGTGCCAGCAGCTGGGACAGCCAAACGTATGGCTACACCTTC
>-|TRBV28|-|TRBJ2-7
CASMTGGQGQYF
TGTGCCAGCATGACAGGCGGCCAGGGGCAGTACTTC
>-|TRBV19|-|TRBJ2-3
CASSQGGILLDTQYF
TGTGCCAGTAGTCAGGGTGGGATCCTTCTAGATACGCAGTATTTT
>-|TRBV6-5|few|TRBJ1-2
CASSYGQSSYTF
TGTGCCAGCAGTTACGGACAGTCTAGCTACACCTTC
>-|TRBV5-1|-|TRBJ1-6
CASSLAFNSPLHF
TGCGCCAGCAGCTTGGCGTTTAATTCACCCCTCCACTTT